This is a list of T cell receptor beta chains from one sample in a study of T cell responses to AZD1222 COVID-19 vaccine. Sequencing was performed with immunoSEQ multiplex PCR; in TCRdb, only in-frame clones are kept and a portion is missing. Counted here are some 140,000 clones, more than 90% occurring once; the ten biggest clones make up about 1.9%. Here the sequenced sample was peripheral blood, taken 28 days after the second AZD1222 dose. These receptors were obtained from an adult who received the AZD1222 COVID-19 vaccine. CDR3s include the opening cysteine and the closing phenylalanine or tryptophan. A D gene is named only where the DNA matches it firmly. A row's size may be missing; if present it is once, few, many or a size class.

V: TRBV19; size: .; J: TRBJ2-5; D: .; CDR3: CASSMGAEETQYF; DNA: TGTGCCAGTAGTATGGGGGCTGAAGAGACCCAGTACTTC
V: TRBV6-1; size: .; J: TRBJ1-2; D: .; CDR3: CASSESSSNPRGYTF; DNA: TGTGCCAGCAGTGAAAGTAGCAGTAACCCACGTGGCTACACCTTC
V: TRBV3-1/TRBV3-2; size: .; J: TRBJ1-2; D: TRBD1; CDR3: CASSQGQGYGYTF; DNA: TGTGCCAGCAGCCAAGGACAGGGATACGGCTACACCTTC
V: TRBV7-6; size: .; J: TRBJ2-1; D: TRBD1; CDR3: CASSFTGTAYNEQFF; DNA: TGTGCCAGCAGCTTTACCGGGACAGCCTACAATGAGCAGTTCTTC
V: TRBV5-1; size: .; J: TRBJ1-1; D: .; CDR3: CASSRSNTEAFF; DNA: TGCGCCAGCAGTCGGTCCAACACTGAAGCTTTCTTT
V: TRBV6-1; size: .; J: TRBJ1-5; D: .; CDR3: CASSEEAGLGNQPQHF; DNA: TGTGCCAGCAGTGAAGAGGCGGGTTTGGGGAATCAGCCCCAGCATTTT
V: TRBV18; size: once; J: TRBJ1-2; D: .; CDR3: CASSPGELGLSVYGYTF; DNA: TGTGCCAGCTCACCGGGGGAACTGGGGTTGTCTGTCTATGGCTACACCTTC
V: TRBV18; size: .; J: TRBJ1-5; D: .; CDR3: CASSQGEKGNQPQHF; DNA: TGTGCCAGCTCACAGGGGGAGAAGGGCAATCAGCCCCAGCATTTT
V: TRBV7-2; size: .; J: TRBJ2-1; D: TRBD1; CDR3: CASSLAGQGADEQFF; DNA: TGTGCCAGCAGCTTAGCGGGACAGGGGGCCGATGAGCAGTTCTTC
V: TRBV7-9; size: .; J: TRBJ1-2; D: .; CDR3: CASSLEWLGESTQYGYTF; DNA: TGTGCCAGCAGCTTAGAATGGTTGGGGGAATCGACTCAGTATGGCTACACCTTC
V: TRBV18; size: .; J: TRBJ2-1; D: TRBD1; CDR3: CASSPPGTDYNEQFF; DNA: TGTGCCAGCTCACCGCCCGGGACAGATTACAATGAGCAGTTCTTC
V: TRBV5-1; size: .; J: TRBJ1-6; D: TRBD1; CDR3: CASSFWTGNSPLHF; DNA: TGCGCCAGCAGCTTTTGGACAGGGAATTCACCCCTCCACTTT